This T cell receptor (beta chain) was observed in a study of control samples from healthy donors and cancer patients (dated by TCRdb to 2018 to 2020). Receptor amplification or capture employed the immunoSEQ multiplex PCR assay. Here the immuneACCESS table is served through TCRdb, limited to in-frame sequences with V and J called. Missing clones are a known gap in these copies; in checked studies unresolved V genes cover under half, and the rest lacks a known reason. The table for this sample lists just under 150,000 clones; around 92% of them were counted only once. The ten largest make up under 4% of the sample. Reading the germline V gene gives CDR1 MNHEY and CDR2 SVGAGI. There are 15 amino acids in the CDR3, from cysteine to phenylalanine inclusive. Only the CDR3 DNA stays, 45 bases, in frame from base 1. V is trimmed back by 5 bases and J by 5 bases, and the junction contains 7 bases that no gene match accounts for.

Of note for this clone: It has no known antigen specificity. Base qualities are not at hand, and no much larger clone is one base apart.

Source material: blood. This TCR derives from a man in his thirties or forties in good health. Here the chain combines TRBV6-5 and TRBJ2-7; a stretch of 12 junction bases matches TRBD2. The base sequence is TGTGCCAGCAGTCCTGGACTAGCGGGGATCCACGAGCAGTACTTC. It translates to CASSPGLAGIHEQYF.